This T cell receptor (beta chain) appears in the sequencing data of a study of control samples from healthy donors and cancer patients. CDR3 length equals 16 residues. Germline CDR1 reads SSHAT; CDR2 reads FNYEAQ (reference sequence). V shed 1 base and J 4 bases; nucleotides not matched to a gene: 1. Libraries were prepared by immunoSEQ multiplex PCR; TCRdb keeps only in-frame clonotypes and omits some of them. The repertoire holds about 170,000 clones, with 90% to 95% as singletons. V usage is TRBV7-7 and J usage is TRBJ2-1, with 13 positions matching TRBD2. Input material: blood. This sequence originates from a woman aged 25 to 39 in good health. CDR3 protein: CASSLGTSGGYNEQFF. CDR3 bases: TGTGCCAGCAGCTTAGGGACTAGCGGGGGATACAATGAGCAGTTCTTC.